The next 8 T cell receptor beta chains were all read from a single sample in a study of blood T cell repertoires in COVID-19. Profiled with immunoSEQ multiplex PCR; TCRdb holds only in-frame clones, not every one. Of hundreds of thousands of clones listed, about 87% are singletons. The source material was PBMCs or T cells enriched from blood (not recorded which). The receptor set was obtained from a woman aged 18-29 years who had recovered from COVID-19.

This rearrangement joins TRBV4-3 to TRBJ2-3; D is unresolved. Trimming took off 0 bases at V and 0 bases at J, with 7 bases between the two ends. The CDR3 consists of 15 residues. Germline V lookup: CDR1 LGHNA, CDR2 YSLEER. In DNA form, the CDR3 reads TGCGCCAGCAGCCAAGATCTAACTAGCACAGATACGCAGTATTTT. It specifies CASSQDLTSTDTQYF.

The V gene is TRBV6-2 or TRBV6-3, the J gene TRBJ1-4, with D tentatively TRBD1 (5 bases). Germline V CDR1 and CDR2: MNHEY, SVGEGT. Trimming took 2 bases from V and 8 from J, leaving 12 bases between them. The CDR3 runs 14 residues. In DNA form, the CDR3 reads TGTGCCAGCAGTTACGCGGGGCGGCGGGAAAAACTGTTTTTT. Its protein product is CASSYAGRREKLFF.

This rearrangement joins TRBV18 to TRBJ2-1; D remains unclear. The germline gives CDR1 KGHSH, CDR2 LQKENI. V was clipped by 4 bases and J by 0 bases, with 13 bases between them. The CDR3 spans 16 residues. CDR3 residues: CASSRAPMSSYNEQFF. In DNA, the CDR3 is TGTGCCAGCTCACGAGCCCCGATGTCCTCCTACAATGAGCAGTTCTTC.

This rearrangement joins TRBV28 to TRBJ2-3; 9 bases fit TRBD2. The germline gives CDR1 MDHEN, CDR2 SYDVKM. This CDR3 spans 16 amino acids. Losses at the gene ends were 2 bases for V and 2 bases for J; bases not matched to a gene: 5. The CDR3 here is CASSLGGGRVTDTQYF. The CDR3 bases are TGTGCCAGCAGTTTAGGGGGCGGGAGGGTCACAGATACGCAGTATTTT.

The chain combines TRBV3-1 (or the pseudogene TRBV3-2) with TRBJ2-1, with 10 positions matching TRBD2. In germline, CDR1 is LGHDT, CDR2 YNNKEL (reference sequence). The V and J ends lost 2 bases and 6 bases, in that order; junction bases with no gene match: 7. The CDR3 sequence is 16 residues long. This CDR3 reads CASSQPPSGSVNEQFF. The CDR3 DNA sequence: TGTGCCAGCAGCCAACCTCCTAGCGGGAGCGTCAATGAGCAGTTCTTC.

The gene calls are TRBV5-5 and TRBJ2-3; 10 bases fit TRBD2. CDR1 SGHKS and CDR2 YYEKEE come from the germline V gene (reference sequence). The V segment lost 1 base and the J segment 4 bases; nucleotides outside the gene matches: 3. CDR3 length: 15 amino acids. This CDR3 reads CASSLPSGSPDTQYF. CDR3 DNA: TGTGCCAGCAGCTTGCCTAGCGGGAGTCCAGATACGCAGTATTTT.

The chain carries TRBV5-1 and TRBJ2-5; D might be TRBD1 (5 bases). Germline V gene lookup returns CDR1 SGHRS and CDR2 YFSETQ. Trimming stripped 6 bases from V and 5 bases from J, with 14 bases between. The CDR3 is 13 amino acids. The CDR3: CASNRREGETQYF. For the CDR3, the DNA is TGCGCCAGCAACCGCAGGGAAGGGGAGACCCAGTACTTC.

This chain connects TRBV19 to TRBJ1-2; tentative D call: TRBD1 (5 bases). The CDR3 has 16 residues. Germline values: CDR1 LNHDA, CDR2 SQIVND (reference sequence). V was shortened by 6 bases and J by 3 bases, with 20 bases between the two germline ends. CDR3 in DNA: TGTGCCAGTAGCCGCCGGGTGTTGGGGCGAGACTATGGCTACACCTTC. This gives the protein CASSRRVLGRDYGYTF.